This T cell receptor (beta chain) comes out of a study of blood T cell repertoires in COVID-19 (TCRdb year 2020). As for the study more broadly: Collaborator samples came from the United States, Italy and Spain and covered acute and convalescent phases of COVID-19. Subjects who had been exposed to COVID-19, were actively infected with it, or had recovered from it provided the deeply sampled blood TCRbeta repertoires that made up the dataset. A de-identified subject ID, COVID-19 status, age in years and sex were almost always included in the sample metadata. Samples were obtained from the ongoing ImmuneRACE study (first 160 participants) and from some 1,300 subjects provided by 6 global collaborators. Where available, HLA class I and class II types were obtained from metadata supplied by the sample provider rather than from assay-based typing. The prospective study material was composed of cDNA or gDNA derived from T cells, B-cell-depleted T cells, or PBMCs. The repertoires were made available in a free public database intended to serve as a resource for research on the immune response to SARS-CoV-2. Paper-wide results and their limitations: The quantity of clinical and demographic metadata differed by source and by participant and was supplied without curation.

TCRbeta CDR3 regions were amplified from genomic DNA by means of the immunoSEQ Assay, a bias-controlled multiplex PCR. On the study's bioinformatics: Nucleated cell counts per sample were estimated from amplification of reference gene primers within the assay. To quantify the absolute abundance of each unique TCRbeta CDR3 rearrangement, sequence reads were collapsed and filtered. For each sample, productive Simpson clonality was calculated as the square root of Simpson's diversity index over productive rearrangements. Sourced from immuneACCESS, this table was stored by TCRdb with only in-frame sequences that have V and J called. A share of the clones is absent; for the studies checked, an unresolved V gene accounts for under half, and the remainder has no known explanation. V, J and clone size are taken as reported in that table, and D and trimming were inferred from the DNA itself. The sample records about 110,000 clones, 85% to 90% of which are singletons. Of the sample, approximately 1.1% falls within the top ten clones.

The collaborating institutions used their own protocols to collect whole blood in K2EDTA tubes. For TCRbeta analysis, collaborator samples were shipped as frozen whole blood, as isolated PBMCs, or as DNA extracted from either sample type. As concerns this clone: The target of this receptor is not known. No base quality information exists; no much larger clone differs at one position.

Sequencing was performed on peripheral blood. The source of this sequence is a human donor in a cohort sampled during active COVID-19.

The sequenced DNA: TGCGCCTTCCCCGGCCAGGGAATGGATGGCTACACCTTC. Its protein is CAFPGQGMDGYTF. The sequence links TRBV4-1 to TRBJ1-2; TRBD1 is perhaps the D gene, given 5 matching bases. V loses 11 bases, J loses 6 bases, and the germline ends lie 19 bases apart. Reading the germline V gene gives CDR1 MGHRA and CDR2 YSYEKL. From cysteine to phenylalanine, the CDR3 is 13 amino acids long. CDR3 DNA is the only sequence kept; it has 39 bases, read in frame from the first base.